This TCR beta chain emerged from a study of T cells after yellow fever vaccination. The study, taken as a whole, reports: Clones from primary vaccination mostly reappeared after the booster (approximately 95% CD4, less than 90% CD8). Just a small share of clonotypes turned up in the CD4 compartment as well as the CD8 compartment. The secondary response peaked faster, at day 5 versus 15, but was weaker.

A single record per CDR3 protein comes from TCRdb applying MiXCR to the 5' RACE reads. The sample records 300,000 to 350,000 distinct CDR3 sequences, about 4% being singletons. Comment on this clonotype: Its antigen is unidentified.

V lost 4 bases and J 4 bases, leaving 15 bases between the germline ends. In germline, CDR1 is KGHDR, CDR2 SFDVKD. The CDR3 loop spans 15 amino acids. The material sequenced was PBMCs, taken 5 days after the yellow fever booster vaccination. The rearrangement uses TRBV24-1 and TRBJ2-5; maybe TRBD2 (5 bases). The sequence was collected from a man younger than 30 who received the YFV17D yellow fever vaccine. The CDR3 is CATSDGQEVRETQYF. Here the CDR3 DNA reads TGTGCCACCAGTGACGGCCAGGAGGTGAGAGAGACCCAGTACTTC.